This TCR beta chain was sequenced during a study of shared clonotypes between healthy human individuals. For the study at large: The plates for each donor numbered three CD4 naive, three CD4 memory, two CD8 naive and one CD8 memory.

This CDR3 region has 15 residues. V was shortened by 3 bases and J by 1 base, with 7 bases between the two germline ends. The germline V gene encodes CDR1 MNHEY and CDR2 SMNVEV (reference sequence). Clones were sequenced by immunoSEQ multiplex PCR, and TCRdb holds only the in-frame ones, with some missing. In the table there are about 700,000 clones, around two thirds of which are singletons. The chain uses TRBV27 and TRBJ2-6, with D uncertain. Sequenced input: memory CD4+ T cells sorted from blood. Subset defined: CD45RA-negative fraction. The sequence came from a woman in her 30s in good health. The CDR3 region has the DNA TGTGCCAGCAGTTTGCGTCGGTCTGGGGCCAACGTCCTGACTTTC. The encoded protein is CASSLRRSGANVLTF.